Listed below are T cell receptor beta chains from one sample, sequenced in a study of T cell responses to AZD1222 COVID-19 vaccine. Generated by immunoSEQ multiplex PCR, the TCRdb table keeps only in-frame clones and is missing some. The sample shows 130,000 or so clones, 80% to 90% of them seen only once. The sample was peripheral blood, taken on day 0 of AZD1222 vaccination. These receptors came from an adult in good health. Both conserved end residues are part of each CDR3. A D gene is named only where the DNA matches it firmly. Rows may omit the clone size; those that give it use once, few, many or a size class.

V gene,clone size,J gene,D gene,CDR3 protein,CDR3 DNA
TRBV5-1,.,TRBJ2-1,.,CASSLHWAGYEQFF,TGCGCCAGCAGCCTACACTGGGCAGGGTATGAGCAGTTCTTC
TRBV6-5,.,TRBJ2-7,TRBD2,CASSSPGTRALKQYF,TGTGCCAGCAGTTCCCCCGGGACTAGGGCCTTGAAGCAGTACTTC
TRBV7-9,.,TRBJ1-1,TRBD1,CASSFDRGTEAFF,TGTGCCAGCAGCTTCGACAGGGGAACTGAAGCTTTCTTT
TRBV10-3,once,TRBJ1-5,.,CATSVGPQPQHF,TGTGCCACGTCCGTGGGGCCTCAGCCCCAGCATTTT
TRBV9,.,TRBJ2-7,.,CASSVGGFSAYEQYF,TGTGCCAGCAGCGTAGGGGGGTTCTCGGCCTACGAGCAGTACTTC
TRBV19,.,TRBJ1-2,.,CASEGLPYGYTF,TGTGCCAGTGAAGGGTTACCGTATGGCTACACCTTC
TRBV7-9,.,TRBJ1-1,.,CASGPSGAAFF,TGTGCCAGCGGACCCTCTGGGGCCGCTTTCTTT
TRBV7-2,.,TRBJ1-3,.,CASSQYGNTIYF,TGTGCCAGCAGCCAGTATGGAAACACCATATATTTT
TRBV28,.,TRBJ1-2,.,CASSSTNTYGYTF,TGTGCCAGCAGTTCCACCAATACCTATGGCTACACCTTC
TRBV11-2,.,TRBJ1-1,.,CASSLDPNTEAFF,TGTGCCAGCAGCTTAGATCCGAACACTGAAGCTTTCTTT
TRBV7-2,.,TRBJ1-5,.,CASSLGAGVQPQHF,TGTGCCAGCAGCTTAGGGGCAGGGGTTCAGCCCCAGCATTTT
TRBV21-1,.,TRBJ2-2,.,CASSLPAKGLAGGAGELFF,TGTGCCAGCAGCCTCCCCGCAAAGGGACTAGCGGGGGGGGCCGGGGAGCTGTTTTTT
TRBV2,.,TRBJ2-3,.,CAGGGGAADTQYF,TGTGCCGGAGGGGGCGGGGCCGCAGATACGCAGTATTTT
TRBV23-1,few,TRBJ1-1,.,CASSQKNPGAFF,TGCGCCAGCAGTCAGAAGAACCCAGGAGCTTTCTTT
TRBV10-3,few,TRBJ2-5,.,CASLDKTDSQETQYF,TGTGCCAGCCTAGACAAAACGGACAGCCAAGAGACCCAGTACTTC
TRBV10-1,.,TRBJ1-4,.,CASSDGQSATNEKLFF,TGCGCCAGCAGCGATGGACAGTCTGCAACTAATGAAAAACTGTTTTTT
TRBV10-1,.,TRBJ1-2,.,CASDPLRVSGADGYTF,TGCGCCAGCGATCCTCTCAGGGTATCAGGGGCGGATGGCTACACCTTC
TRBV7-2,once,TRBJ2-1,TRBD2,CASSPPSGGRYNEQFF,TGTGCCAGCAGCCCCCCTAGCGGGGGGAGGTACAATGAGCAGTTCTTC
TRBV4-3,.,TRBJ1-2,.,CASSAGGYGYTF,TGCGCCAGCAGCGCCGGGGGTTACGGCTACACCTTC
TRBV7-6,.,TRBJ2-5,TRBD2,CASSPIAGGGTQYF,TGTGCCAGCAGTCCCATAGCGGGGGGCGGGACCCAGTACTTC
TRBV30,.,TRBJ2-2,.,CAWESLKMNTGELFF,TGTGCCTGGGAATCACTCAAGATGAACACCGGGGAGCTGTTTTTT
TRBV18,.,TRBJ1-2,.,CASSPNPESGYTF,TGTGCCAGCTCACCAAACCCTGAGTCTGGCTACACCTTC
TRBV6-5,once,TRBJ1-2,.,CASSANYGYTF,TGTGCCAGCTCGGCTAACTATGGCTACACCTTC
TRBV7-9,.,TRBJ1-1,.,CASSLLLAEAFF,TGTGCCAGCAGCTTATTATTGGCTGAAGCTTTCTTT
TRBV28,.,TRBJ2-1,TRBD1,CASIPTGQGGYNEQFF,TGTGCCAGCATTCCAACTGGACAGGGGGGTTACAATGAGCAGTTCTTC
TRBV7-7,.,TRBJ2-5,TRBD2,CASSFSGGVQETQYF,TGTGCTAGCAGCTTTAGCGGGGGGGTCCAAGAGACCCAGTACTTC
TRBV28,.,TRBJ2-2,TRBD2,CASTVAGRGTSRTGELFF,TGTGCCAGCACTGTTGCGGGGCGGGGGACCTCGAGGACCGGGGAGCTGTTTTTT